This T cell receptor beta chain was retrieved from a study of blood T cell repertoires in COVID-19 (dated by TCRdb to 2020 to 2021). Context from the whole study: The collaborator samples originated in the United States, Italy and Spain and spanned the acute and convalescent phases of COVID-19. The prospective study material was composed of cDNA or gDNA derived from T cells, B-cell-depleted T cells, or PBMCs. The dataset comprised deeply sampled blood TCRbeta repertoires from subjects exposed to, actively infected with, or recovered from COVID-19. The repertoires were made available in a free public database intended to serve as a resource for research on the immune response to SARS-CoV-2. Samples were obtained from the ongoing ImmuneRACE study (first 160 participants) and from some 1,200 subjects provided by 6 global collaborators. Nearly every sample came with metadata listing a de-identified subject ID, COVID-19 status, age in years and sex. Where available, HLA class I and class II types were obtained from metadata supplied by the sample provider rather than from assay-based typing.

Broad study findings and their caveats: Clinical and demographic metadata were provided uncurated, with the amount varying by source and participant.

Trimming removed 6 bases from V and 0 bases from J; the gene matches leave 9 bases unexplained. The CDR1 and CDR2 encoded by the germline V gene are SNHLY and FYNNEI. The CDR3 goes from the cysteine to the phenylalanine over 17 residues. Here the CDR3 DNA is all that survives: 51 bases in frame from base 1. TCRbeta CDR3 regions were amplified from genomic DNA using the immunoSEQ Assay, a bias-controlled multiplex PCR. The study's processing was this. The number of nucleated cells in each sample was estimated by amplification of reference gene primers within the assay. Sequence reads were collapsed and filtered to measure the absolute abundance of every unique TCRbeta CDR3 rearrangement. For each sample, productive Simpson clonality was calculated by taking the square root of Simpson's diversity index across productive rearrangements. TCRdb provides this immuneACCESS table in a form limited to in-frame rearrangements. Some clones are lacking; in checked studies, under half of them reflect an unresolved V gene, and why the rest are absent is not known. V, J and clone size derive from that table, while D and trimming were established from the DNA sequence. Here the sample has about 180,000 clones; approximately 84% occur a single time. About 14% of the sample belongs to the ten largest clones.

Of note for this clone: No cognate antigen has been identified for it. One base away there is no much larger clone; base qualities are not given.

The collaborating institutions used their own protocols to collect whole blood in K2EDTA tubes. Collaborator samples were shipped for TCRbeta analysis as frozen whole blood, isolated PBMCs, or DNA extracted from either sample type. Sequenced sample: peripheral blood. The TCR sequence derives from a man in his late teens or twenties with active or convalescent COVID-19. The rearranged chain carries TRBV2 and TRBJ1-5; 9 of the junction bases match TRBD1. The CDR3 protein sequence reads: CASRGGQGALSNQPQHF. Here is the DNA: TGTGCCAGCAGGGGGGGACAGGGCGCTCTTAGCAATCAGCCCCAGCATTTT. The CDR3 plus the reference TRBV2 and TRBJ1-5 genes for the other parts give the full variable domain: EPEVTQTPSHQVTQMGQEVILRCVPISNHLYFYWYRQILGQKVEFLVSFYNNEISEKSEIFDDQFSVERPDGSNFTLKIRSTKLEDSAMYFCASRGGQGALSNQPQHFGDGTRLSIL.